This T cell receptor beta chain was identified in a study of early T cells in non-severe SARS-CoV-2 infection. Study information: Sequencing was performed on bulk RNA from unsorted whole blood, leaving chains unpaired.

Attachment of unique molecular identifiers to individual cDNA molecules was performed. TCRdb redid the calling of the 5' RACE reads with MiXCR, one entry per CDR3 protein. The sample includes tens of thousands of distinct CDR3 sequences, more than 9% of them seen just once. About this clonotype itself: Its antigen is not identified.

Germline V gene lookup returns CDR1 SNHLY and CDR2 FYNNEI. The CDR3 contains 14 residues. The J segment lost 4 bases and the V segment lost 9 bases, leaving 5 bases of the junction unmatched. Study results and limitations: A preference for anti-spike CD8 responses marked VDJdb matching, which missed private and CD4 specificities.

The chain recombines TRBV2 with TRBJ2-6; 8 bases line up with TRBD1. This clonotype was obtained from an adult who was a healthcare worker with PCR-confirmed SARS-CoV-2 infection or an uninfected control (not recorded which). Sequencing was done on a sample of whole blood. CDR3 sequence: CASDQGAGANVLTF. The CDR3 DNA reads TGTGCCAGTGATCAGGGGGCCGGGGCCAACGTCCTGACTTTC.